This T cell receptor (beta chain) was sequenced for a study of Tregs in tolerant kidney transplant recipients. For the study at large: Mixed chimerism was transient after nonmyeloablative marrow transplants from related graft donors.

Whole-study results and caveats: Few patients were studied, so findings need validation in larger groups.

This CDR3 contains 13 residues. Unmatched junction bases numbered 2, after V lost 5 bases and J lost 4 bases. CDR1 and CDR2 from the germline V gene are LNHDA and SQIVND (reference sequence). In this sample, this clone turned up once. The target antigen is unknown. TCRdb's copy holds only in-frame clones and misses some; the assay was immunoSEQ multiplex PCR. The profile shows about 94,000 clones, 93% of them singletons. This chain connects TRBV19 to TRBJ1-1; 9 nucleotides align to TRBD1. The receptor was isolated from a human donor who received a combined kidney and bone marrow transplant. The sequencing here drew on CD4+ T cells from blood, taken before the transplant. CDR3 residues: CASSSTGGTEAFF. As DNA, the CDR3 is TGTGCCAGTAGTTCGACAGGGGGCACTGAAGCTTTCTTT.